These 28 T cell receptor beta chains were sequenced from one sample in a study of Ad26.COV2.S vaccination and SARS-CoV-2 variants. Stated treatment: over 15 received Ad26.COV2.S at low or high dose, single or two shots; roughly 5 received placebo; per-sample allocation not given. All samples were drawn on day 63, counting from the first vaccine or placebo injection. Using immunoSEQ multiplex PCR, the repertoire was profiled, and TCRdb retains in-frame clones only, with some absent. Here the sample spans roughly 270,000 clones, around 87% being singletons. Sequencing used peripheral blood, obtained in a trial of Ad26.COV2.S vaccine versus placebo. These receptors all come from a person between 18 and 60 years old who received the Ad26.COV2.S COVID-19 vaccine or a placebo.

This clone appeared a single time. The chain couples TRBV11-3 to TRBJ1-1, with D hard to call. The germline V gene encodes CDR1 SGHNT and CDR2 YENEEA. V was clipped by 7 bases and J by 10 bases, with 10 bases between them. The CDR3 runs to 10 residues. The CDR3 DNA is TGTGCCAGCATCTCAAGGCGAGCTTTCTTT. Translating gives CASISRRAFF.

The V and J genes are TRBV11-1 and TRBJ2-5; 11 positions match TRBD2. Germline CDR1 SGHAT, CDR2 FQDESV (reference sequence). J lost 5 bases, V lost 6 bases, and 11 bases had no gene match. The CDR3 length is 16 residues. The CDR3 reads CASRSYSGGATETQYF. DNA for the CDR3: TGTGCCAGCAGATCATATAGCGGGGGGGCCACGGAGACCCAGTACTTC. Based on the CDR3 plus reference TRBV11-1 and TRBJ2-5, the full variable domain is EAEVAQSPRYKITEKSQAVAFWCDPISGHATLYWYRQILGQGPELLVQFQDESVVDDSQLPKDRFSAERLKGVDSTLKIQPAELGDSAMYLCASRSYSGGATETQYFGPGTRLLVL.

The chain is built from TRBV12-3 or TRBV12-4 and TRBJ2-5; D is undetermined. The length of the CDR3 is 12 residues. Trimming shortened V by 2 bases and J by 0 bases, and 1 base separated the two germline ends. CDR3 sequence: CASSLYQETQYF. The CDR3 DNA is TGTGCCAGCAGTTTATACCAAGAGACCCAGTACTTC.

V and J are TRBV28 and TRBJ2-1, with 8 bases that match TRBD1. Germline CDR1 reads MDHEN; CDR2 reads SYDVKM. With 7 bases clipped from V and 1 base from J, the junction kept 9 bases outside the gene matches. CDR3 size: 16 residues. The CDR3 nucleotides are TGTGCCAGCACCGACATCCGACAGGGGTCCTACAATGAGCAGTTCTTC. It yields the protein CASTDIRQGSYNEQFF.

The chain employs TRBV19 and TRBJ2-7; D assignment may be TRBD1 or TRBD2 (5 bases each). The CDR3 sequence is 12 residues long. The germline V gene has CDR1 LNHDA and CDR2 SQIVND (reference sequence). V was clipped by 4 bases and J by 12 bases, with 16 bases between them. CDR3 DNA sequence: TGTGCCAGTAGTAGAGGGACCGCGGATCGGTACTTC. Translating it yields CASSRGTADRYF.

This chain connects TRBV19 to TRBJ2-1; 8 bases agree with TRBD1. Germline V gives CDR1 LNHDA, CDR2 SQIVND (reference sequence). The CDR3 has 16 amino acids. V was pared by 8 bases and J by 1 base, with 10 bases of the junction left unmatched. The CDR3 spells CASAFTGTGSYNEQFF. The CDR3 DNA sequence: TGTGCCAGTGCCTTTACCGGGACAGGATCCTACAATGAGCAGTTCTTC.

In DNA form, the CDR3 reads TGTGCCATACAGCGGGGTGCCTACAATGAGCAGTTCTTC. Translated: CAIQRGAYNEQFF. The chain joins TRBV5-4 to TRBJ2-1; the match to TRBD2 covers 7 bases. CDR3 size: 13 residues. Unmatched junction bases numbered 5, after V lost 9 bases and J lost 2 bases. CDR1 and CDR2 from the germline V gene are SGHNT and YYREEE (reference sequence).

The chain carries TRBV7-9 and TRBJ2-7; the match to TRBD1 covers 9 bases. Germline V CDR1 and CDR2: SEHNR, FQNEAQ (reference sequence). This CDR3 is built from 15 residues. J was trimmed by 4 bases and V by 4 bases; bases with no gene match: 8. The CDR3 region is CASSSPGQGPYEQYF. CDR3 coding DNA: TGTGCCAGCAGCTCCCCGGGACAGGGACCTTACGAGCAGTACTTC.

J is TRBJ2-1 and V is TRBV9, with 7 positions matching TRBD2. The CDR3 is 15 amino acids. V lost 0 bases to trimming and J lost 4 bases; unmatched junction nucleotides: 4. Germline CDR1 reads SGDLS; CDR2 reads YYNGEE. As DNA, the CDR3 is TGTGCCAGCAGCGTAGAAACAGCGGGATACAATGAGCAGTTCTTC. Translated: CASSVETAGYNEQFF.

V is TRBV20-1 and J is TRBJ1-3; D is unresolved. CDR1 DFQATT and CDR2 SNEGSKA come from the germline V gene (reference sequence). V shed 3 bases and J shed 3 bases, with 9 bases lying between them. The CDR3 contains 13 residues. The CDR3 DNA reads as TGCAGTGCTAGTAGTCAGAATGGAAACACCATATATTTT. Residues: CSASSQNGNTIYF.

This chain links TRBV6-5 with TRBJ1-1, with TRBD1 identical over 11 bases. CDR1 is MNHEY, CDR2 SVGAGI, per germline. This CDR3 region has 16 residues. V gave up 3 bases and J gave up 4 bases; unmatched junction bases: 7. The CDR3 is CASSYNSGTGGTEAFF. Written as DNA, the CDR3 is TGTGCCAGCAGTTATAATTCCGGGACAGGGGGCACTGAAGCTTTCTTT.

The chain links TRBV7-9 to TRBJ2-2; TRBD1 might be the D (5 bases). The ends were cut back, 0 bases at V and 6 bases at J, with 11 bases in the middle. The CDR3 contains 15 residues. Per the germline V gene, CDR1 is SEHNR and CDR2 is FQNEAQ (reference sequence). The chain's CDR3 is CASSLADSRAGELFF. CDR3 sequence (DNA): TGTGCCAGCAGCTTAGCGGATTCCAGGGCCGGGGAGCTGTTTTTT.

The CDR3: CASSRDRNTEAFF. DNA for the CDR3: TGTGCCAGCAGCCGAGACAGAAACACTGAAGCTTTCTTT. The chain is built from TRBV11-3 and TRBJ1-1, with D possibly matching TRBD1 (5 bases). With 5 bases removed from V and 2 bases from J, the gap between germline ends came to 9 bases. Germline loops: CDR1 SGHNT, CDR2 YENEEA. This CDR3 region has 13 residues.

The gene calls are TRBV5-4 and TRBJ1-1, with TRBD1 matching 9 bases. Trimming at V came to 4 bases and at J to 4 bases, leaving 5 bases not matched to a gene. This CDR3 region has 14 residues. Germline CDR1 is SGHNT and CDR2 is YYREEE (reference sequence). CDR3 DNA: TGTGCCAGCAGCCCAGGGACAGGGATCACTGAAGCTTTCTTT. Its protein product is CASSPGTGITEAFF.

The chain joins TRBV7-2 to TRBJ1-2; the D gene is possibly TRBD1 (5 bases). The germline V gene encodes CDR1 SGHTA and CDR2 FQGNSA. V was cut by 1 base and J by 2 bases, with 11 bases left in between. The CDR3 consists of 15 residues. The chain's CDR3 is CASSLGPGGNYGYTF. Written as DNA, the CDR3 is TGTGCCAGCAGCTTAGGTCCGGGGGGAAACTATGGCTACACCTTC.

Written as DNA, the CDR3 is TGTGCCAGCAGCTCCTTAGGGACTAGCGGGTCAAGGGAGCTGTTTTTT. It codes for CASSSLGTSGSRELFF. The gene calls are TRBV7-2 and TRBJ2-2; 12 nucleotides align to TRBD2. CDR3 length: 16 residues. Germline V gene lookup returns CDR1 SGHTA and CDR2 FQGNSA. J gave up 9 bases and V 4 bases, and 9 bases lay outside the gene matches.

The rearrangement links TRBV4-2 to TRBJ1-5, with D uncertain. The CDR3 consists of 15 residues. Germline CDR1 reads LGHNA; CDR2 reads YNFKEQ. Trimming stripped 0 bases from V and 2 bases from J, with 8 bases between. CDR3: CASSQEWSGNQPQHF. The DNA of the CDR3 is TGTGCCAGCAGCCAAGAATGGTCGGGCAATCAGCCCCAGCATTTT.

The rearrangement links TRBV25-1 to TRBJ2-3; D unclear. Per the germline V gene, CDR1 is MGHDK and CDR2 is SYGVNS. CDR3 length equals 15 residues. The V gene lost 1 base and the J gene lost 1 base, with 9 bases spanning the gap. In DNA form, the CDR3 reads TGTGCCAGCAGTGAATCGCGACATGGCACAGATACGCAGTATTTT. Protein: CASSESRHGTDTQYF.

This chain joins TRBV7-2 and TRBJ1-1; a weak D match, TRBD1 (5 bases). The germline V gene encodes CDR1 SGHTA and CDR2 FQGNSA. The CDR3 runs 14 residues. V was pared by 1 base and J by 0 bases, with 6 bases between. CDR3 DNA sequence: TGTGCCAGCAGCTTAGGACAGATGAACACTGAAGCTTTCTTT. This sequence encodes CASSLGQMNTEAFF.

The chain is built from TRBV24-1 and TRBJ2-1; D is undetermined. Germline CDR1 reads KGHDR; CDR2 reads SFDVKD. Trimming took off 9 bases at V and 3 bases at J, with 5 bases between the two ends. The CDR3 totals 11 residues. As DNA, the CDR3 is TGTGCCACCTCCTACTACAATGAGCAGTTCTTC. Protein sequence: CATSYYNEQFF.

The rearrangement links TRBV11-2 to TRBJ2-3; D is unclear. V dropped 1 base and J dropped 4 bases, with 6 bases sitting between them. Germline V gene data show CDR1 as SGHAT and CDR2 as FQNNGV. This CDR3 has 13 residues. The DNA of the CDR3 is TGTGCCAGCAGCTTAGGGCACCCAGATACGCAGTATTTT. It translates to CASSLGHPDTQYF.

V gene TRBV7-9 combines with J gene TRBJ2-1, with 15 bases lining up with TRBD2. Germline V gene sequence: CDR1 SEHNR, CDR2 FQNEAQ (reference sequence). V shed 5 bases, J shed 9 bases, and the junction held 5 bases outside the gene matches. The CDR3 covers 15 residues. The CDR3 coding sequence is TGTGCCAGCAGCGGACTAGCGGGGGGGCCTGGTGAGCAGTTCTTC. Translation gives CASSGLAGGPGEQFF.

The chain joins TRBV4-1 to TRBJ1-5; 7 nucleotides match TRBD1. The CDR3 spans 18 residues. CDR1 MGHRA and CDR2 YSYEKL come from the germline V gene. V lost 3 bases to trimming and J lost 2 bases; unmatched junction nucleotides: 13. CDR3 sequence reads: CASSQRGLQGYGNQPQHF. Written as DNA, the CDR3 is TGCGCCAGCAGCCAGCGGGGATTACAGGGGTACGGCAATCAGCCCCAGCATTTT.

V gene TRBV30 combines with J gene TRBJ2-7; D remains unclear. The germline V gene encodes CDR1 GTSNPN and CDR2 SVGIG (reference sequence). The CDR3 is 12 amino acids. Trimming took off 1 base at V and 3 bases at J, with 7 bases between the two ends. The CDR3 bases are TGTGCCTGGAGTGCATCGGTCTACGAGCAGTACTTC. Protein sequence: CAWSASVYEQYF.

The chain employs TRBV30 and TRBJ1-2; unclear D gene. The CDR3 contains 12 residues. Germline V gene lookup returns CDR1 GTSNPN and CDR2 SVGIG (reference sequence). V was shortened by 2 bases and J by 4 bases, with 8 bases between the two germline ends. CDR3 sequence (DNA): TGTGCCTGGAGTCCCGGTCGCTATGGCTACACCTTC. Translated, it gives CAWSPGRYGYTF.

The V gene is TRBV28, the J gene TRBJ1-1; D might be TRBD1 (6 bases). CDR1 and CDR2 (germline): MDHEN, SYDVKM. Trimming removed 5 bases from V and 4 bases from J, with 17 bases in between. CDR3 length equals 15 residues. The CDR3 here is CASSPNFRGSTEAFF. The CDR3 DNA reads TGTGCCAGCAGTCCAAACTTCAGGGGCTCCACTGAAGCTTTCTTT.

This chain joins TRBV2 and TRBJ1-2; a weak D match, TRBD1 (6 bases). The germline V and J ends were trimmed by 4 bases and 5 bases, with 11 bases remaining between them. This CDR3 region has 13 residues. Germline V CDR1 and CDR2: SNHLY, FYNNEI. The CDR3 spells CASSGGQGYGYTF. The CDR3 nucleotides are TGTGCCAGCAGTGGGGGGCAGGGTTATGGCTACACCTTC.

The V gene is TRBV28, the J gene TRBJ1-3; no clear D gene. With 5 bases removed from V and 2 bases from J, the gap between germline ends came to 13 bases. The germline V gene encodes CDR1 MDHEN and CDR2 SYDVKM. CDR3 length: 15 residues. The CDR3: CASSPTPGAGNTIYF. The CDR3, as DNA: TGTGCCAGCAGTCCCACGCCAGGAGCTGGAAACACCATATATTTT.